This T cell receptor (beta chain) was sequenced for a study of T cells in Graves' hyperthyroidism and ophthalmopathy. Findings and caveats of the study: Blood shared most expanded thyroid clonotypes above 0.001.

Each diagnosis was grounded in clinical symptoms, serum thyroxine and TRAb, thyroid ultrasound, and orbital computed tomography. PBMCs were sourced from approximately 9.3 ml fresh peripheral blood. This clonotype was observed many times. What it recognizes is unknown. Germline values: CDR1 DFQATT, CDR2 SNEGSKA (reference sequence). The CDR3 consists of 14 residues. After removal of 3 bases from V and 6 bases from J, the junction contained 4 bases not matched to a gene. The CDR3 regions of TCR beta were amplified from RNA transcripts. Primed by the HTBI set, a first-round RT-PCR was run on the TCR CDR3. MiXCR was run by TCRdb on the multiplex PCR reads, yielding one entry per CDR3 protein. The sample shows about 360,000 distinct CDR3 sequences, 15% to 19% of them seen only once.

Sequenced: blood. The chain uses TRBV20-1 and TRBJ2-3, with 12 bases aligning to TRBD2. This clonotype was sampled from a woman aged 18-35 years with Graves' hyperthyroidism that later progressed to Graves' ophthalmopathy. Here the CDR3 reads CSARTSGRRDTQYF. CDR3 nucleotides: TGCAGTGCTAGGACTAGCGGGAGAAGGGATACGCAGTATTTT.